Each of the 24 T cell receptor beta chains below was sequenced from the same sample in a study of T cells in Graves' hyperthyroidism and ophthalmopathy. RNA transcripts served as the template for amplifying TCR beta CDR3 regions. Using the HTBI primer set, a first-round RT-PCR was run on the TCR CDR3. TCRdb passed the multiplex PCR reads through MiXCR, listing each CDR3 protein once. The table shows about 560,000 distinct CDR3 sequences, with 15% to 17% occurring only once. The sample consisted of blood. The source of these receptors is a woman in her 30s with Graves' hyperthyroidism.

At least ten counts were recorded for this clonotype. This sequence joins TRBV3-1 and TRBJ1-1; a weak D match, TRBD1 (5 bases). The germline CDR1 and CDR2 sequences are LGHDT and YNNKEL (reference sequence). The ends were cut back, 1 base at V and 0 bases at J, with 9 bases in the middle. This CDR3 is 15 amino acids long. The CDR3 DNA sequence: TGTGCCAGCAGCCAAGCGGGACTTATGAACACTGAAGCTTTCTTT. This codes for CASSQAGLMNTEAFF. Supplemented by reference TRBV3-1 and TRBJ1-1, the full variable domain reads DTAVSQTPKYLVTQMGNDKSIKCEQNLGHDTMYWYKQDSKKFLKIMFSYNNKELIINETVPNRFSPKSPDKAHLNLHINSLELGDSAVYFCASSQAGLMNTEAFFGQGTRLTVV.

To note about this clonotype: A much larger clonotype is one base distant, so this may be a read error. V is TRBV18 and J is TRBJ2-7, with TRBD1 matching 8 bases. J lost 3 bases, V lost 5 bases, and 6 bases had no gene match. In germline, CDR1 is KGHSH, CDR2 LQKENI. This CDR3 has 14 amino acids. The CDR3 sequence: CASSSPDRDYEQYF. CDR3 nucleotide sequence: TGTGCCAGCTCATCCCCGGACAGGGACTACGAGCAGTACTTC.

The chain joins TRBV20-1 to TRBJ1-4, with 7 bases aligning to TRBD1. The CDR3 consists of 14 residues. Germline loops: CDR1 DFQATT, CDR2 SNEGSKA (reference sequence). Unmatched junction bases numbered 6, after V lost 0 bases and J lost 8 bases. CDR3: CSARDRLTGEKLFF. The CDR3 DNA reads TGCAGTGCTAGAGATAGATTGACAGGGGAAAAACTGTTTTTT.

This clonotype was observed many times. V is TRBV28 and J is TRBJ2-5; tentatively, D is TRBD1 (5 bases). The V end was cut by 3 bases, the J end by 6 bases, with 14 bases between. The V gene's germline CDR1 is MDHEN and CDR2 SYDVKM. CDR3 length equals 14 residues. The CDR3 nucleotides read TGTGCCAGCAGTTTCGGCGACAGCGAAAAGACCCAGTACTTC. The encoded protein is CASSFGDSEKTQYF.

CDR3 nucleotides: TGTGCCAGCAGCCAAGTACTCGGGAGGCCTTCTCAGCAGTACTTC. This encodes CASSQVLGRPSQQYF. V and J are TRBV3-1 and TRBJ2-7, with 7 bases that match TRBD2. There are 15 residues in the CDR3. Trimming removed 1 base from V and 8 bases from J; junction bases left unmatched: 11. The germline CDR1 and CDR2 sequences are LGHDT and YNNKEL (reference sequence).

This clonotype was counted between two and nine times. The chain is built from TRBV4-1 and TRBJ2-1; weak D call: TRBD2 (6 bases). Germline CDR1 and CDR2: MGHRA and YSYEKL. This CDR3 spans 16 amino acids. V was cut by 4 bases and J by 4 bases, with 17 bases left in between. CDR3 sequence (DNA): TGCGCCAGCAGCCCACCCGGGAGAGGGTCATACAATGAGCAGTTCTTC. Its protein product is CASSPPGRGSYNEQFF.

Ten or more counts support this clonotype. The chain recombines TRBV6-2 or TRBV6-3 with TRBJ2-3; 9 nucleotides agree with TRBD1. This CDR3 spans 18 amino acids. Per the germline V gene, CDR1 is MNHEY and CDR2 is SVGEGT. The ends lost 2 bases at V and 3 bases at J; junction bases unmatched: 12. The CDR3 DNA is TGTGCCAGCAGTTACAACCGAGGGACAGGGACCAGAACAGATACGCAGTATTTT. Translation: CASSYNRGTGTRTDTQYF.

The chain couples TRBV30 to TRBJ1-1, with 8 bases that match TRBD1. The CDR3 has 13 residues. Germline V gives CDR1 GTSNPN, CDR2 SVGIG (reference sequence). After removal of 2 bases from V and 5 bases from J, the junction contained 4 bases not matched to a gene. CDR3 residues: CAWSLGQATEAFF. CDR3 sequence (DNA): TGTGCCTGGAGTTTGGGACAGGCTACTGAAGCTTTCTTT.

This clonotype was found many times. The V gene is TRBV5-1, the J gene TRBJ1-1; TRBD1 aligns across 7 bases. Trimming removed 0 bases from V and 3 bases from J; junction bases left unmatched: 5. Per germline, CDR1 SGHRS and CDR2 YFSETQ. The CDR3 runs to 15 residues. CDR3 residues: CASSLVAGGDTEAFF. The DNA of the CDR3 is TGCGCCAGCAGCTTGGTCGCAGGGGGAGACACTGAAGCTTTCTTT.

The table lists this clonotype with a few counts. V is TRBV6-1 and J is TRBJ1-4; D is unclear. The germline V gene encodes CDR1 MNHNS and CDR2 SASEGT. CDR3 length: 15 amino acids. The germline V and J ends were trimmed by 6 bases and 2 bases, with 13 bases remaining between them. CDR3 sequence reads: CASRVTDTTNEKLFF. For the CDR3, the DNA is TGTGCCAGCAGGGTAACGGATACCACTAATGAAAAACTGTTTTTT.

The table lists this clonotype with many counts. DNA of the CDR3: TGCGCCAGCAGTGAAATGAACACTGAAGCTTTCTTT. This gives the protein CASSEMNTEAFF. The V and J genes are TRBV10-2 and TRBJ1-1; D not resolved. This CDR3 region has 12 residues. Germline CDR1 is WSHSY and CDR2 is SAAADI. V dropped 3 bases and J dropped 0 bases, with 2 bases sitting between them.

This clonotype was seen more than once but under ten times. The V and J genes are TRBV9 and TRBJ1-1; D perhaps matches TRBD1 (6 bases). The CDR3 length is 14 residues. Germline assignment: CDR1 SGDLS and CDR2 YYNGEE. V was cut by 4 bases and J by 4 bases, with 14 bases left in between. CDR3 sequence: CASSPWGRGTEAFF. The CDR3 DNA sequence: TGTGCCAGCAGCCCCTGGGGGCGAGGCACTGAAGCTTTCTTT.

This clonotype has a count of ten or more. The chain recombines TRBV20-1 with TRBJ2-5, with 9 bases identical to TRBD2. This CDR3 is built from 16 residues. V was pared by 3 bases and J by 5 bases, with 13 bases of the junction left unmatched. The germline gives CDR1 DFQATT, CDR2 SNEGSKA (reference sequence). DNA of the CDR3: TGCAGTGCTAGGGCGGGGGGGGTTAGTAGGATGGAGACCCAGTACTTC. It is translated as CSARAGGVSRMETQYF.

This clonotype was seen at least ten times. The genes are TRBV20-1 and TRBJ2-5; 7 bases fit TRBD2. The length of the CDR3 is 14 residues. In germline, CDR1 is DFQATT, CDR2 SNEGSKA (reference sequence). With 8 bases clipped from V and 5 bases from J, the junction kept 14 bases outside the gene matches. CDR3 protein: CSSTGGRASETQYF. The CDR3 DNA follows: TGCAGTTCAACAGGTGGGAGGGCGTCGGAGACCCAGTACTTC.

Ten or more counts support this clonotype. The CDR3 sequence is CASSLVSGTGVHEQYF. The CDR3, as DNA: TGTGCCAGCAGCTTAGTCTCGGGGACAGGGGTCCACGAGCAGTACTTC. The V and J genes are TRBV11-2 and TRBJ2-7; the match to TRBD1 covers 10 bases. Germline-derived CDR1 and CDR2 are SGHAT and FQNNGV. Trimming removed 1 base from V and 5 bases from J; junction bases left unmatched: 8. This CDR3 is built from 16 residues.

This chain's CDR3 is CASSNRQSHNSPLHF. The CDR3 bases are TGCGCCAGCAGCAACCGACAGTCTCATAATTCACCCCTCCACTTT. The V call is TRBV4-1, the J call TRBJ1-6, with D possibly TRBD1 on 5 matching bases. Trimming took off 5 bases at V and 5 bases at J, with 13 bases between the two ends. Germline CDR1 and CDR2: MGHRA and YSYEKL. The CDR3 loop spans 15 amino acids.

This clonotype was seen at least ten times. J is TRBJ2-1 and V is TRBV5-1, with TRBD2 matching 11 bases. Per the germline V gene, CDR1 is SGHRS and CDR2 is YFSETQ. The trim removed 1 base at V and 6 bases at J, leaving 3 bases unmatched. This CDR3 contains 15 residues. The CDR3 loop reads CASSLQLAGVNEQFF. The CDR3 region has the DNA TGCGCCAGCAGCTTGCAACTAGCGGGAGTCAATGAGCAGTTCTTC.

In the case of this clonotype: This sequence may be a read error, since a much larger clone differs from it by one base. V is TRBV5-1 and J is TRBJ1-1; TRBD1 might be the D (6 bases). CDR1 SGHRS and CDR2 YFSETQ come from the germline V gene. The CDR3 is made up of 14 amino acids. The CDR3 loop reads CASSLESGGTGAFF. In DNA, the CDR3 is TGCGCCAGCAGCTTGGAGTCCGGGGGCACTGGAGCTTTCTTT.

The J gene is TRBJ1-4, the V gene TRBV6-1; a weak D match, TRBD1 (6 bases). V dropped 6 bases and J dropped 8 bases, with 22 bases sitting between them. The germline V gene has CDR1 MNHNS and CDR2 SASEGT. The CDR3 extends over 16 amino acids. This chain's CDR3 is CASRQAGAGEQEKLFF. CDR3 nucleotide sequence: TGTGCCAGCAGACAGGCCGGGGCAGGGGAACAAGAAAAACTGTTTTTT.

As for this clonotype: A read error is possible here, since a much larger clone lies one base away. The chain uses TRBV28 and TRBJ1-2, with D possibly being TRBD1 (5 bases). The CDR3 contains 16 residues. Trimming removed 8 bases at V and 8 bases at J, with 27 bases between. The V gene's germline CDR1 is MDHEN and CDR2 SYDVKM. The CDR3 DNA is TGTGCCAGCGGGACTCACGGGAGACAAGGGACTAAAGGCTACACCTTC. It yields the protein CASGTHGRQGTKGYTF.

This clonotype has a count of ten or more. The chain is built from TRBV7-3 and TRBJ2-1; D remains ambiguous. The CDR3 is 13 amino acids. Trimming removed 5 bases at V and 7 bases at J, with 12 bases between. Germline values: CDR1 SGHTA, CDR2 FQGTGA. The CDR3: CASSQGPFNEQFF. CDR3 nucleotide sequence: TGTGCCAGCAGCCAAGGGCCTTTTAATGAGCAGTTCTTC. Full variable domain (rest looked up from reference TRBV7-3 and TRBJ2-1): GAGVSQTPSNKVTEKGKYVELRCDPISGHTALYWYRQSLGQGPEFLIYFQGTGAADDSGLPNDRFFAVRPEGSVSTLKIQRTERGDSAVYLCASSQGPFNEQFFGPGTRLTVL.

This clonotype appeared a few times. This chain joins TRBV7-6 and TRBJ1-2; possibly TRBD1 for D (6 bases). V dropped 4 bases and J dropped 1 base, with 13 bases sitting between them. The CDR3 is made up of 15 amino acids. Per germline, CDR1 SGHVS and CDR2 FNYEAQ. CDR3 in amino acids: CASSSGGTFNYGYTF. As DNA, the CDR3 is TGTGCCAGCAGCTCGGGGGGGACATTTAACTATGGCTACACCTTC.

The genes are TRBV20-1 and TRBJ2-1; 14 nucleotides align to TRBD2. The V and J ends lost 3 bases and 2 bases, in that order; junction bases with no gene match: 9. The CDR3 covers 18 residues. From germline, CDR1 is DFQATT and CDR2 SNEGSKA (reference sequence). DNA for the CDR3: TGCAGTGCTAGTTGGGGACTAGCGGGAGCGCGAGCCTACAATGAGCAGTTCTTC. Its translation is CSASWGLAGARAYNEQFF.

This clonotype was counted at least ten times. V is TRBV29-1 and J is TRBJ2-6; D gene unclear. The germline V gene encodes CDR1 SQVTM and CDR2 ANQGSEA. V lost 1 base and J lost 2, with 12 bases in between. The CDR3 sequence is 16 residues long. CDR3 region: CSVEGGLVAGANVLTF. Here the CDR3 DNA reads TGCAGCGTTGAAGGGGGATTGGTGGCTGGGGCCAACGTCCTGACTTTC.